A single sample is the source of the 5 T cell receptor beta chains below, sequenced in a study of T cell responses to AZD1222 COVID-19 vaccine. This table comes from immunoSEQ multiplex PCR, and its TCRdb copy is limited to in-frame clones, with some not included. Among some 120,000 clones listed, 84% were seen once. The sequencing used peripheral blood, collected 28 days after the second AZD1222 dose. These receptors were obtained from an adult who received the AZD1222 COVID-19 vaccine.

This clone was picked up one time. The chain uses TRBV18 and TRBJ2-3, with 9 bases that match TRBD1. Germline loops: CDR1 KGHSH, CDR2 LQKENI. The CDR3 totals 14 residues. V lost 3 bases, J lost 6 bases, and 4 bases stayed unmatched. CDR3 sequence reads: CASSPGQGADTQYF. CDR3 bases: TGTGCCAGCTCACCGGGACAGGGTGCCGATACGCAGTATTTT.

This chain joins TRBV28 and TRBJ1-4; D not resolved. The CDR3 contains 12 residues. CDR1 is MDHEN and CDR2 is SYDVKM in the germline V gene. V was cut by 5 bases and J by 5 bases, with 6 bases left in between. The CDR3 loop reads CASSILNEKLFF. The CDR3, as DNA: TGTGCCAGCAGTATACTCAATGAAAAACTGTTTTTT.

The CDR3 here is CASSEDRSGGGSSGANVLTF. CDR3 coding DNA: TGTGCCAGCAGCGAAGACCGGTCGGGGGGCGGAAGCTCTGGGGCCAACGTCCTGACTTTC. This sequence joins TRBV9 and TRBJ2-6; D may be TRBD2 (7 bases). Per the germline V gene, CDR1 is SGDLS and CDR2 is YYNGEE. The CDR3 spans 20 residues. Trimming removed 3 bases from V and 0 bases from J, with 22 bases in between.

V and J are TRBV29-1 and TRBJ2-3, with D uncertain. V was pared by 3 bases and J by 2 bases, with 9 bases between. This CDR3 is 13 amino acids long. Germline loops: CDR1 SQVTM, CDR2 ANQGSEA. CDR3: CSVDVLSTDTQYF. In nucleotides, the CDR3 is TGCAGCGTTGACGTCCTTTCCACAGATACGCAGTATTTT.

The chain couples TRBV2 to TRBJ1-2, with D perhaps TRBD1 (6 bases). This CDR3 is 15 amino acids long. Per the germline V gene, CDR1 is SNHLY and CDR2 is FYNNEI. The V end lost 8 bases, the J end lost 5 bases, and 21 bases lay between the germline ends. The chain's CDR3 is CASYGPDSILYGYTF. CDR3 bases: TGTGCCAGCTATGGCCCGGACAGCATTCTATATGGCTACACCTTC.